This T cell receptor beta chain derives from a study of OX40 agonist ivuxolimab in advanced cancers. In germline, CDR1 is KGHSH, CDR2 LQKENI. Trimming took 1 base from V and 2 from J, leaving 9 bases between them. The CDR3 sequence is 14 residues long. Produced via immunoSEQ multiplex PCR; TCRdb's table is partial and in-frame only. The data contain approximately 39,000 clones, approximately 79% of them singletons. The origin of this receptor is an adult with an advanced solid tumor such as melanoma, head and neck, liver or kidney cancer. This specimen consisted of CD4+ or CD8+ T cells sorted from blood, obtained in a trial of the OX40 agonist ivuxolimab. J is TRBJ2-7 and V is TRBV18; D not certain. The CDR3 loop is CASSPLGGTYEQYF. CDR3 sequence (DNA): TGTGCCAGCTCACCACTGGGTGGAACCTACGAGCAGTACTTC.